These T cell receptor beta chains were read from a single sample in a study of beta chain features in type 1 diabetes. Sequencing was performed with immunoSEQ multiplex PCR; in TCRdb, only in-frame clones are kept and a portion is missing. There are roughly 180,000 clones in the sample; roughly an eighth occur only once, and 0.62% lies in the top ten. The sequenced sample consisted of central memory CD4+ T cells from blood. The receptors here all came from a young woman in good health. Each CDR3 is given with its conserved first and last residue. The D gene is left open where the match is weak. For some rows the clone size is stated as once, few or many, or as a class when expanded; others skip it.

cdr3_nt cdr3_aa clone_size v_call d_call j_call
TGTGCCACCAGCAGAGATAGTGGCTACGAGCAGTACTTC CATSRDSGYEQYF many TRBV15 NA TRBJ2-7
TGCGCCAGCAGCCAGCAGACAGGGTCCAAAAACATTCAGTACTTC CASSQQTGSKNIQYF few TRBV5-1 TRBD1 TRBJ2-4
TGTGCCAGCAGCGTAGCCAGCGTGGGGCCCCAGCATTTT CASSVASVGPQHF few TRBV9 NA TRBJ1-5
TGTGCCAGCAGTGATCGTGCAGGGTTCCCTGAAGCTTTCTTT CASSDRAGFPEAFF few TRBV2 NA TRBJ1-1
TGTGCCAGCAGCTTAGCTGTAGCGGGGAACACCGGGGAGCTGTTTTTT CASSLAVAGNTGELFF NA TRBV7-8 TRBD2 TRBJ2-2
TGTGCCAGCAGTTCCGCGTATTACACCGGGGAGCTGTTTTTT CASSSAYYTGELFF NA TRBV27 NA TRBJ2-2
TGTGCCTGGAGTGTAGGGCTAGCGGGAGGGCGTGAGACCCAGTACTTC CAWSVGLAGGRETQYF few TRBV30 TRBD2 TRBJ2-5
TGCGCCAGCAGCTTGCCAGGGCAGCAGTACTTC CASSLPGQQYF few TRBV5-1 NA TRBJ2-7
TGTGCCAGCAGTGAAACTTTCGGCCGGGAGCCCCAGCATTTT CASSETFGREPQHF few TRBV6-1 NA TRBJ1-5
TGCGCCAGCAGCCAAGCAGGGAGGGCAGAGACCCAGTACTTC CASSQAGRAETQYF NA TRBV4-1 TRBD2 TRBJ2-5
TGTGCCAGCAGCCCCGGGGGGAGAGCTGAAGCTTTCTTT CASSPGGRAEAFF few TRBV5-5 NA TRBJ1-1
TGTGCTAGTGGTAGGGGTCCCCAAGAGACCCAGTACTTC CASGRGPQETQYF NA TRBV12-5 NA TRBJ2-5
TGCGCCAGCAGCCAGTGGACTAGCGGGACCACCGAGCAGTACTTC CASSQWTSGTTEQYF NA TRBV4-3 TRBD2 TRBJ2-7
TGTGCCATCAGTGAGAGTGGTCGGGGTTCACCCCTCCACTTT CAISESGRGSPLHF NA TRBV10-3 NA TRBJ1-6
TGTGCCAGTAGTAGAGACGGGACAGGGGGCTATGGATATGCAAATGAGCAGTTCTTC CASSRDGTGGYGYANEQFF NA TRBV19 TRBD1 TRBJ2-1
TGTGCCAGCAGCTTTGGGCGGGGGGAAGAGACCCAGTACTTC CASSFGRGEETQYF few TRBV7-8 TRBD2 TRBJ2-5
TGTGCCAGCAGCCAAGCCGGGGCGGGGGATCCGGGGGCCAACGTCCTGACTTTC CASSQAGAGDPGANVLTF NA TRBV4-2 TRBD2 TRBJ2-6
TGTGCCAGCAGGAGACTAGCGGTTAGCACAGATACGCAGTATTTT CASRRLAVSTDTQYF NA TRBV2 TRBD2 TRBJ2-3
TGTGCCACCAGCAGAGGTGGGAGTGAGACCCAGTACTTC CATSRGGSETQYF NA TRBV15 NA TRBJ2-5
TGTGCCAGCAGCTTGGCAGGGGGGGCCAAAAACATTCAGTACTTC CASSLAGGAKNIQYF few TRBV7-9 NA TRBJ2-4
TGCAGTGCTAGGGAGGTTTCGGACACCTTC CSAREVSDTF few TRBV20-1 NA TRBJ1-2
TGTGCCAGCAAAGCGGGAGGTGGAGAGCAGTACTTC CASKAGGGEQYF few TRBV6-6 TRBD2 TRBJ2-7
TGTGCCAGCAGCTTATCCGCTGAAGCTTTCTTT CASSLSAEAFF few TRBV7-9 NA TRBJ1-1
TGTGCCATCAGAGCCGAGCTCGAGAACACTGAAGCTTTCTTT CAIRAELENTEAFF many TRBV10-3 NA TRBJ1-1
TGTGCCAGCAGTTTGAGACTAGCGGGAGGACCCTACAATGAGCAGTTCTTC CASSLRLAGGPYNEQFF NA TRBV28 TRBD2 TRBJ2-1
TGTGCCAGCTCACCACCAGGGACTCACGCCTCCTACGAGCAGTACTTC CASSPPGTHASYEQYF NA TRBV18 NA TRBJ2-7
TGTGCCAGCAGGGAACAGGGGCGGGAGACCCAGTACTTC CASREQGRETQYF few TRBV28 TRBD1 TRBJ2-5
TGTGCCAGCAGCTTATTAGCGGGACGGGAGCTGTTTTTT CASSLLAGRELFF few TRBV11-2 TRBD2 TRBJ2-2
TGTGCCAGCAGTTTATCGTGGACTAGGGTTCTGAGCTCCTACAATGAGCAGTTCTTC CASSLSWTRVLSSYNEQFF NA TRBV28 TRBD2 TRBJ2-1
TGTGCCACCAGCAGAGGGGGGCTAAGCGGTCGAGGTGGCTACACCTTC CATSRGGLSGRGGYTF few TRBV15 NA TRBJ1-2
TGTGCCAGCAGAAACGGACTAGCGGGCATATACGAGCAGTACTTC CASRNGLAGIYEQYF NA TRBV7-2 TRBD2 TRBJ2-7
TGTGCCAGCAGCTTGTCGGGGAATCCCTACGAGCAGTACTTC CASSLSGNPYEQYF few TRBV5-4 NA TRBJ2-7
TGTGCCACCAGCAGAGCCCAGGGCTATGGCTACACCTTC CATSRAQGYGYTF NA TRBV15 NA TRBJ1-2
TGTGCCAGCAGTCCAAACAGGGGCCTTCGGGTTCTCGAGCAGTACTTC CASSPNRGLRVLEQYF few TRBV27 TRBD1 TRBJ2-7
TGTGCCAGCTCACCGACAGGGGTCCAAGAGACCCAGTACTTC CASSPTGVQETQYF NA TRBV18 TRBD1 TRBJ2-5
TGTGCCAGCAGCCTAAGCCGTGAGCAGTACTTC CASSLSREQYF NA TRBV11-2 NA TRBJ2-7
TGTGCCAGCAGCTCTATGACTAGCAGTCCCTACAATGAGCAGTTCTTC CASSSMTSSPYNEQFF few TRBV27 TRBD2 TRBJ2-1
TGTGCCAGCAGGACAGGGGGGAGGGCCTTAGATACGCAGTATTTT CASRTGGRALDTQYF many TRBV5-4 TRBD1 TRBJ2-3
TGTGCCAGCAGTTTTAACAGGGGGAGCAGCACAGATACGCAGTATTTT CASSFNRGSSTDTQYF few TRBV27 TRBD1 TRBJ2-3
TGCGCCAGCAGCCAAGGGGGCGGGAGGGCCGGAAATGAGCAGTTCTTC CASSQGGGRAGNEQFF NA TRBV4-1 TRBD2 TRBJ2-1
TGTGCCAGCAGTGAACAGGGGCTACCCAATCAGCCCCAGCATTTT CASSEQGLPNQPQHF few TRBV2 NA TRBJ1-5
TGTGCCAGCAGTTCGGAGACTAGCGGGAGAGTTAAGACCCAGTACTTC CASSSETSGRVKTQYF few TRBV25-1 TRBD2 TRBJ2-5
TGCGCCAGCAGCCAGGGACTACTAGCGTTTGGCACAGATACGCAGTATTTT CASSQGLLAFGTDTQYF NA TRBV4-3 TRBD2 TRBJ2-3
TGTGCCAGCAGCAACTTATATCAGCCCCAGCATTTT CASSNLYQPQHF NA TRBV7-9 NA TRBJ1-5
TGTGCCACCAGCAGACTGACAGGGGGATTGGAGACCCAGTACTTC CATSRLTGGLETQYF NA TRBV15 TRBD1 TRBJ2-5
TGTGCCAGCAGCCTGGAAACAGGGGGCCAGTTCTTC CASSLETGGQFF few TRBV5-5 TRBD1 TRBJ2-1
TGTGCCAGCAGCCCCGACAGGATTACCCATTCACCCCTCCACTTT CASSPDRITHSPLHF few TRBV5-6 NA TRBJ1-6
TGTGCCACCAGCAGAGCGTTTAGGGGGACAGGGAACACCGGGGAGCTGTTTTTT CATSRAFRGTGNTGELFF few TRBV15 TRBD1 TRBJ2-2
TGCGCCAGCAGCTTGTTTCTAGCGGAATACAATGAGCAGTTCTTC CASSLFLAEYNEQFF few TRBV5-1 TRBD2 TRBJ2-1
TGTGCCAGTAGTAGTCGGACAGGTGGATTAGGGACCGGGGAGCTGTTTTTT CASSSRTGGLGTGELFF many TRBV19 TRBD1 TRBJ2-2
TGTGCCAGCAGCTTTGACAGGGATCAGCCCCAGCATTTT CASSFDRDQPQHF NA TRBV7-2 TRBD1 TRBJ1-5
TGCGCCAGCAGACGGGAGTTAACTAACTATGGCTACACCTTC CASRRELTNYGYTF few TRBV5-1 NA TRBJ1-2
TGTGCCAGCAGTTCCGTCGCAGGGCGTAATCAGCCCCAGCATTTT CASSSVAGRNQPQHF NA TRBV28 NA TRBJ1-5
TGCAGCGTTGAAGATCGACAGATGAACACTGAAGCTTTCTTT CSVEDRQMNTEAFF few TRBV29-1 NA TRBJ1-1
TGTGCCAGCAGCGTACTTGGCAAGGATACGCAGTATTTT CASSVLGKDTQYF few TRBV9 NA TRBJ2-3
TGTGCCAGCAGCGTAGGACAGGGAGGAAACACCATATATTTT CASSVGQGGNTIYF few TRBV9 TRBD1 TRBJ1-3